In its sample, the clone carrying this TCR beta chain was seen a few times. The data originate from a study of identical twins. Each CDR3 protein gets one entry after TCRdb re-called the 5' RACE reads with MiXCR. This sample has 500,000 to 600,000 distinct CDR3 sequences, with 20% to 25% found just once. The V and J ends lost 5 bases and 0 bases, in that order; junction bases with no gene match: 6. The CDR3 loop spans 16 amino acids. Germline V gene data show CDR1 as SGHTA and CDR2 as FQGTGA. These data were likewise used in another study, on T cells expressing NK-cell markers.

Material for sequencing was CD4+ T cells sorted from blood. This sequence was found in a woman between 18 and 29 years old in good health. The chain has TRBV7-3 and TRBJ2-2, with 7 positions matching TRBD1. The CDR3 reads CASSLVGGANTGELFF. The CDR3 bases are TGTGCCAGCAGCCTCGTAGGGGGCGCGAACACCGGGGAGCTGTTTTTT.